These 22 T cell receptor beta chains share one sample of origin, sequenced in a study of vaccination and CD4 T cells after COVID-19. TCRdb reanalysed the PCR reads using MiXCR and keeps one entry per CDR3 protein. The sample carries 20,000 to 25,000 distinct CDR3 sequences, under 75% recorded once. The sequenced sample was CD4+ T cells from blood, obtained before SARS-CoV-2 vaccination. The receptors shown here come from a human donor who had recovered from COVID-19.

This chain connects TRBV2 to TRBJ2-1; D gene unclear. The germline gives CDR1 SNHLY, CDR2 FYNNEI. Trimming took 6 bases from V and 6 from J, leaving 12 bases between them. This CDR3 spans 13 amino acids. CDR3 nucleotide sequence: TGTGCCAGCAGGAATGATCTGGGCAATGAGCAGTTCTTC. Translation gives CASRNDLGNEQFF.

This clonotype was detected a few times. CDR3 loop: CALTTGQGLVYGYTF. DNA for the CDR3: TGTGCGTTAACCACGGGACAGGGGTTGGTCTATGGCTACACCTTC. This chain uses TRBV6-1 with TRBJ1-2; 10 bases fit TRBD1. This CDR3 spans 15 amino acids. Per the germline V gene, CDR1 is MNHNS and CDR2 is SASEGT.

In this sample, this clonotype turned up a few times. The chain is built from TRBV15 and TRBJ2-5, with a possible D match to TRBD2 (7 bases). The CDR3 consists of 15 residues. Germline V CDR1 and CDR2: LNHNV, YYDKDF (reference sequence). V lost 0 bases and J 5 bases, leaving 13 bases between the germline ends. CDR3 sequence reads: CATSRDSGGRETQYF. In DNA form, the CDR3 reads TGTGCCACCAGCAGAGACTCCGGGGGGCGGGAGACCCAGTACTTC. The entire variable domain, with the rest obtained from reference TRBV15 and TRBJ2-5, is as follows: DAMVIQNPRYQVTQFGKPVTLSCSQTLNHNVMYWYQQKSSQAPKLLFHYYDKDFNNEADTPDNFQSRRPNTSFCFLDIRSPGLGDTAMYLCATSRDSGGRETQYFGPGTRLLVL.

This clonotype was counted a few times. The chain employs TRBV6-2 or TRBV6-3 and TRBJ2-2; the D is unclear. Trimming removed 4 bases from V and 6 bases from J, with 9 bases in between. This CDR3 has 13 amino acids. Looked up from germline, CDR1 is MNHEY and CDR2 is SVGEGT. The CDR3 loop reads CASSSAVSGELFF. The CDR3 DNA reads as TGTGCCAGCAGTTCCGCTGTCTCCGGGGAGCTGTTTTTT.

This clonotype was observed a single time. The rearrangement joins TRBV15 to TRBJ2-2, with a possible D match to TRBD1 (6 bases). The CDR3 has 16 residues. V shed 7 bases and J shed 5 bases, with 20 bases lying between them. Germline CDR1 is LNHNV and CDR2 is YYDKDF (reference sequence). The CDR3 nucleotides read TGTGCCACCACCCCTAACCAACAGGGAAGGACCGGGGAGCTGTTTTTT. Translated, it gives CATTPNQQGRTGELFF. Combining the CDR3 with reference TRBV15 and TRBJ2-2 gives the whole variable domain DAMVIQNPRYQVTQFGKPVTLSCSQTLNHNVMYWYQQKSSQAPKLLFHYYDKDFNNEADTPDNFQSRRPNTSFCFLDIRSPGLGDTAMYLCATTPNQQGRTGELFFGEGSRLTVL.

CDR3 nucleotides: TGTGCCAGCAGTTTCACACAGGGAAGGATCACTGAAGCTTTCTTT. Translated: CASSFTQGRITEAFF. V and J are TRBV6-5 and TRBJ1-1; TRBD1 is a possible D gene (6 bases). This CDR3 region has 15 residues. Looked up from germline, CDR1 is MNHEY and CDR2 is SVGAGI. The V end was cut by 4 bases, the J end by 4 bases, with 16 bases between.

The V gene is TRBV20-1, the J gene TRBJ1-6; 7 positions match TRBD1. V dropped 4 bases and J dropped 9; count of bases not matched to a gene: 12. The CDR3 runs 15 residues. The germline V gene encodes CDR1 DFQATT and CDR2 SNEGSKA (reference sequence). CDR3 region: CSAITQGVLGSPLHF. In DNA form, the CDR3 reads TGCAGTGCTATTACCCAGGGGGTTTTAGGTTCACCCCTCCACTTT.

The chain carries TRBV7-2 and TRBJ1-1, with D tentatively TRBD1 (6 bases). V was cut by 5 bases and J by 4 bases, with 17 bases left in between. CDR3 length: 15 amino acids. Looked up from germline, CDR1 is SGHTA and CDR2 is FQGNSA. The CDR3 DNA is TGTGCCAGCAGCGAGCCGAGGGGGGTGAGCACTGAAGCTTTCTTT. This sequence encodes CASSEPRGVSTEAFF.

The gene calls are TRBV19 and TRBJ2-3, with D unclear. This CDR3 contains 11 residues. Germline CDR1 and CDR2: LNHDA and SQIVND (reference sequence). V gave up 3 bases and J gave up 5 bases, with 3 bases separating them. The CDR3 DNA is TGTGCCAGTAGTATGGGAGATACGCAGTATTTT. Its translation is CASSMGDTQYF.

J is TRBJ1-5 and V is TRBV6-1; TRBD1 agrees at 8 bases. The length of the CDR3 is 12 residues. The trim removed 8 bases at V and 7 bases at J, leaving 4 bases unmatched. Germline CDR1 MNHNS, CDR2 SASEGT. CDR3 coding DNA: TGTGCCAGCGGGACAGGAGGCCAGCCCCAGCATTTT. It is translated as CASGTGGQPQHF.

The chain joins TRBV29-1 to TRBJ1-1; 7 nucleotides line up with TRBD1. Losses at the gene ends were 6 bases for V and 1 base for J; bases not matched to a gene: 8. This CDR3 spans 14 amino acids. Germline V gives CDR1 SQVTM, CDR2 ANQGSEA. The CDR3 DNA follows: TGCAGCGTGCTTTCCGGGACAGCGAACACTGAAGCTTTCTTT. Residues: CSVLSGTANTEAFF.

V is TRBV6-5 and J is TRBJ2-5, with TRBD2 matching over 12 bases. Germline V CDR1 and CDR2: MNHEY, SVGAGI. V was clipped by 3 bases and J by 12 bases; unmatched bases: 11. This CDR3 spans 15 amino acids. The chain's CDR3 is CASSYYRASGRAEYF. Here the CDR3 DNA reads TGTGCCAGCAGTTATTACAGGGCTAGCGGGAGGGCTGAGTACTTC.

The chain is built from TRBV11-3 and TRBJ2-1, with D tentatively TRBD1 or TRBD2 (5 bases each). The germline V and J ends were trimmed by 1 base and 0 bases, with 7 bases remaining between them. Germline V gene data show CDR1 as SGHNT and CDR2 as YENEEA. The CDR3 runs to 15 residues. CDR3 sequence reads: CASSLGGSSYNEQFF. DNA for the CDR3: TGTGCCAGCAGCTTAGGGGGGAGCTCCTACAATGAGCAGTTCTTC.

The V gene is TRBV7-2, the J gene TRBJ1-6; 9 bases are shared with TRBD1. The J segment lost 1 base and the V segment lost 2 bases, leaving 3 bases of the junction unmatched. The CDR3 contains 17 residues. CDR1 and CDR2 from the germline V gene are SGHTA and FQGNSA. CDR3 coding DNA: TGTGCCAGCAGCTTAATGGGACAGGGTTCCTATAATTCACCCCTCCACTTT. Protein sequence: CASSLMGQGSYNSPLHF.

This clonotype has a handful of counts. The chain couples TRBV7-2 to TRBJ1-2; D remains ambiguous. Trimming cost V 1 base and J 4 bases, with 10 bases left between them. The CDR3 is 14 amino acids. CDR1 and CDR2 from the germline V gene are SGHTA and FQGNSA. Written as DNA, the CDR3 is TGTGCCAGCAGCTTAGACGGAGCTAGCTATGGCTACACCTTC. Translating gives CASSLDGASYGYTF.

The chain recombines TRBV6-1 with TRBJ2-3; 8 bases map to TRBD1. V lost 6 bases to trimming and J lost 6 bases; unmatched junction nucleotides: 8. The CDR3 has 14 amino acids. Germline loops: CDR1 MNHNS, CDR2 SASEGT. CDR3 nucleotide sequence: TGTGCCAGCAGCCGCGGGACAGGCGGGGATACGCAGTATTTT. Amino acids: CASSRGTGGDTQYF.

J is TRBJ2-3 and V is TRBV20-1, with D maybe TRBD2 (6 bases). CDR1 and CDR2 from the germline V gene are DFQATT and SNEGSKA (reference sequence). V lost 1 base and J lost 3, with 14 bases in between. The CDR3 extends over 15 amino acids. The DNA of the CDR3 is TGCAGTGCTAGAGGGTTGGGCGGGAAAACAGATACGCAGTATTTT. This sequence encodes CSARGLGGKTDTQYF.

The V gene is TRBV10-3, the J gene TRBJ2-2; TRBD1 aligns across 12 bases. Looked up from germline, CDR1 is ENHRY and CDR2 is SYGVKD. V trimming: 2 bases; J trimming: 8 bases; junction bases outside the gene matches: 6. The CDR3 has 16 residues. Here the CDR3 DNA reads TGTGCCATCAGTGAGCCGGGACAGGGGGCAGGAGGGGAGCTGTTTTTT. Translation: CAISEPGQGAGGELFF.

The genes are TRBV20-1 and TRBJ1-1; maybe TRBD1 (6 bases). The CDR3 totals 13 residues. Trimming stripped 2 bases from V and 7 bases from J, with 14 bases between. Looked up from germline, CDR1 is DFQATT and CDR2 is SNEGSKA (reference sequence). The CDR3 coding sequence is TGCAGTGCTAGAAAACCAGGGGCCCTTGAAGCTTTCTTT. Its translation: CSARKPGALEAFF.

The J gene is TRBJ2-3, the V gene TRBV27; no reliable D call. The CDR3 consists of 18 residues. V was trimmed by 10 bases and J by 0 bases, leaving 26 bases between them. The germline CDR1 and CDR2 sequences are MNHEY and SMNVEV (reference sequence). In DNA, the CDR3 is TGTGCCAACCCCGGCCCTCACGGTGGGCTAGATAGCACAGATACGCAGTATTTT. The encoded protein is CANPGPHGGLDSTDTQYF.

The rearrangement uses TRBV2 and TRBJ2-7, with TRBD2 matching 13 bases. There are 15 residues in the CDR3. The germline V gene has CDR1 SNHLY and CDR2 FYNNEI. Trimming cost V 6 bases and J 3 bases; bases outside gene matches: 5. Here the CDR3 DNA reads TGTGCCAGCAGACGGACTAGCGGGAGTATCTACGAGCAGTACTTC. Protein sequence: CASRRTSGSIYEQYF.

For the CDR3, the DNA is TGTGCCAGCAGCTTAACTAGGAATCCTGGCACAGATACGCAGTATTTT. Translating it yields CASSLTRNPGTDTQYF. V and J are TRBV7-3 and TRBJ2-3, with D hard to call. The CDR3 spans 16 residues. Germline V lookup: CDR1 SGHTA, CDR2 FQGTGA. V dropped 0 bases and J dropped 1 base, with 11 bases sitting between them.